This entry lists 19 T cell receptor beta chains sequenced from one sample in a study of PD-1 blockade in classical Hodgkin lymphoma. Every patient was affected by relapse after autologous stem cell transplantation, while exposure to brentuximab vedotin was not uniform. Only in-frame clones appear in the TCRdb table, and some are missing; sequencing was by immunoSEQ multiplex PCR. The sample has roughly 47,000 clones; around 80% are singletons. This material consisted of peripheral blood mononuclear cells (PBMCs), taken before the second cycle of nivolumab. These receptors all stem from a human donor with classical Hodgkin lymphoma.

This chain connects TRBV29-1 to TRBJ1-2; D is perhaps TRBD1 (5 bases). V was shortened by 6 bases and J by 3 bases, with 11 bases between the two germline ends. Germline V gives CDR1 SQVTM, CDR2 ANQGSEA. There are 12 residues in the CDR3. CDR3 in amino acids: CSVSRDDYGYTF. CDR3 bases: TGCAGCGTCTCCAGGGACGACTATGGCTACACCTTC. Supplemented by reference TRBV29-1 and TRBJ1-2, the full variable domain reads SAVISQKPSRDICQRGTSLTIQCQVDSQVTMMFWYRQQPGQSLTLIATANQGSEATYESGFVIDKFPISRPNLTFSTLTVSNMSPEDSSIYLCSVSRDDYGYTFGSGTRLTVV.

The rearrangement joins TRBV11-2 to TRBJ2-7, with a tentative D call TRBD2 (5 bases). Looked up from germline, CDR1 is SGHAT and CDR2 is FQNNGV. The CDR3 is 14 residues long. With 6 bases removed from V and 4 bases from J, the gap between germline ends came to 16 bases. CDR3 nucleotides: TGTGCCAGCAGGCGCGGTGGAAGGGAGTACGAGCAGTACTTC. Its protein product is CASRRGGREYEQYF.

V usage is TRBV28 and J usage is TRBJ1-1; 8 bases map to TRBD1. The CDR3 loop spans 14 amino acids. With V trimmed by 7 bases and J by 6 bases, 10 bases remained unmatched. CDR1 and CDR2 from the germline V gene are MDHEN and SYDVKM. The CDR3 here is CASTISDRGPEAFF. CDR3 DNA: TGTGCCAGCACAATAAGCGACAGGGGCCCTGAAGCTTTCTTT.

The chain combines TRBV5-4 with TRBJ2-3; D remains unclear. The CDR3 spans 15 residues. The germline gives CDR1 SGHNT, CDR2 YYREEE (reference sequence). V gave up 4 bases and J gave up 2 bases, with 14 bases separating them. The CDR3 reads CASSPGRGFTDTQYF. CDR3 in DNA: TGTGCCAGCAGCCCCGGACGAGGTTTCACAGATACGCAGTATTTT.

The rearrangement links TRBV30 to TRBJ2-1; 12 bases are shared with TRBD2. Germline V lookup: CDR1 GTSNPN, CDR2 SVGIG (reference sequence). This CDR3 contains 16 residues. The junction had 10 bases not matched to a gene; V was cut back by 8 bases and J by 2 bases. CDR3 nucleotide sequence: TGTGCCACTACCTCAGCTAGCGGGAGGGCCTACAATGAGCAGTTCTTC. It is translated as CATTSASGRAYNEQFF.

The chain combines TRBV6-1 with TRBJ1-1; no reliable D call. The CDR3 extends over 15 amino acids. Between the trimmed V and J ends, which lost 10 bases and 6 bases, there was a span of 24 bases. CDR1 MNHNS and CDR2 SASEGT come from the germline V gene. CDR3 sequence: CAITGGTGFASEAFF. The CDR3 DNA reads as TGTGCCATTACGGGAGGAACGGGTTTCGCCTCTGAAGCTTTCTTT.

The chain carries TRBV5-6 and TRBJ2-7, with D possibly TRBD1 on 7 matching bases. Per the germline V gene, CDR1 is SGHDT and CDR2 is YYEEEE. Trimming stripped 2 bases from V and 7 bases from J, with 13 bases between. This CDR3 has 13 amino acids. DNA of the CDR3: TGTGCCAGCAGCTTACCGACAGGGAGGGAGCAGTACTTC. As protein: CASSLPTGREQYF. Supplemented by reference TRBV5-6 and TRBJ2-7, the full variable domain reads DAGVTQSPTHLIKTRGQQVTLRCSPKSGHDTVSWYQQALGQGPQFIFQYYEEEERQRGNFPDRFSGHQFPNYSSELNVNALLLGDSALYLCASSLPTGREQYFGPGTRLTVT.

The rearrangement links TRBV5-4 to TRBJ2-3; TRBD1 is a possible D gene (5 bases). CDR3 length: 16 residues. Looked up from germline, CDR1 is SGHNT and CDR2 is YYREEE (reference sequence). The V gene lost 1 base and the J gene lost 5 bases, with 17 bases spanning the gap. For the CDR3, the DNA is TGTGCCAGCAGCTTGAGGGGTAGTCGGAGTGGAGATACGCAGTATTTT. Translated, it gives CASSLRGSRSGDTQYF.

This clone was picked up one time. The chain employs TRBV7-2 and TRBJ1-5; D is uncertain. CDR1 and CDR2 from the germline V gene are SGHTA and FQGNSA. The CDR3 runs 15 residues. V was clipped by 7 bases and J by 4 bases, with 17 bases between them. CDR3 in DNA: TGTGCCAGCACCGCGTGGGATCCACCAAATCAGCCCCAGCATTTT. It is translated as CASTAWDPPNQPQHF.

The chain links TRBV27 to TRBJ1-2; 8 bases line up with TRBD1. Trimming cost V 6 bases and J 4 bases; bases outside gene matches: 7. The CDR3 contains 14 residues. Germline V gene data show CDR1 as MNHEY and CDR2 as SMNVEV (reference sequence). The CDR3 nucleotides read TGTGCCAGCAGAGGAGCAGGGGGCGGCTATGGCTACACCTTC. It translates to CASRGAGGGYGYTF.

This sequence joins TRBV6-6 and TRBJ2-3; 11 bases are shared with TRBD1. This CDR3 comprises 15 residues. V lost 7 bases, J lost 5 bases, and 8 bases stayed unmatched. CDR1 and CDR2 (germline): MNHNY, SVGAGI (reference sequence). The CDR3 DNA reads TGTGCCAGCATCCCGGGACAGGGGGTAGTAGATACGCAGTATTTT. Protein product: CASIPGQGVVDTQYF.

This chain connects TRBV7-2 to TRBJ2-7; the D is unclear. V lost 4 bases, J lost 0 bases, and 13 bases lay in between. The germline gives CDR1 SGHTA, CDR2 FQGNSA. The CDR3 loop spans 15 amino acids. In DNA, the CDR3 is TGTGCCAGCAGCTCATATCCCGGGCACTCCTACGAGCAGTACTTC. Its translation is CASSSYPGHSYEQYF.

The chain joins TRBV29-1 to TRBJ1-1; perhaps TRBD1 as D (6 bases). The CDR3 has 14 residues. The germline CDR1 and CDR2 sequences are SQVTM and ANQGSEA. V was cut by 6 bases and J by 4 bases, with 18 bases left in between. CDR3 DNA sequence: TGCAGCGTCATAGGGGGGACGGGGGGCACTGAAGCTTTCTTT. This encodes CSVIGGTGGTEAFF.

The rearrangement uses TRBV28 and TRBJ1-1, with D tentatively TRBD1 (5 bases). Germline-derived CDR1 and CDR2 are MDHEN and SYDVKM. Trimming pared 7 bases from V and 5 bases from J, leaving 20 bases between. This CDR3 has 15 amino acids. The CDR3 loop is CASTLTSPGGTEAFF. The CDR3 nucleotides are TGTGCCAGCACTCTCACCTCCCCCGGGGGGACTGAAGCTTTCTTT. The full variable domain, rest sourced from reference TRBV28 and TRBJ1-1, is DVKVTQSSRYLVKRTGEKVFLECVQDMDHENMFWYRQDPGLGLRLIYFSYDVKMKEKGDIPEGYSVSREKKERFSLILESASTNQTSMYLCASTLTSPGGTEAFFGQGTRLTVV.

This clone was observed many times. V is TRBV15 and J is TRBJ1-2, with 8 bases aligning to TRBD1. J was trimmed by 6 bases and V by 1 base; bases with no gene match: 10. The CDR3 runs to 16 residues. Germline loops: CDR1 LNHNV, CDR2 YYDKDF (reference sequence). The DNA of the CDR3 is TGTGCCACCAGCAGAGGGGGCCGGGACAGGAGAAATGGCTACACCTTC. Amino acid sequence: CATSRGGRDRRNGYTF.

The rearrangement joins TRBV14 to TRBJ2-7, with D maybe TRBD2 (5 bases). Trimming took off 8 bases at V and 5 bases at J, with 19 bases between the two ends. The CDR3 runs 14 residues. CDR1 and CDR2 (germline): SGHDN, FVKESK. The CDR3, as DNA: TGTGCCAGCCGCCCGTACACCGCCGGGAACGAGCAGTACTTC. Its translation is CASRPYTAGNEQYF.

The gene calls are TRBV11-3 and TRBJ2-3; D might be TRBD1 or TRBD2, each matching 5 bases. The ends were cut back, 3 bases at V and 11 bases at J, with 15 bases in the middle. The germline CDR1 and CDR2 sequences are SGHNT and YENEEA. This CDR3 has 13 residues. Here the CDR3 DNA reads TGTGCCAGCAGCTTGGGACGGTCAAGGGAGCAGTATTTT. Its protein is CASSLGRSREQYF.

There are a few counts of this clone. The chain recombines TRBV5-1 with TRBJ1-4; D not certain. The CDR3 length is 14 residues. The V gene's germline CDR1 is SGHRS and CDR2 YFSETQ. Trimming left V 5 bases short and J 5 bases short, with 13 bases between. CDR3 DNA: TGCGCCAGCAGTACGGACGGAAGGAATGAAAAACTGTTTTTT. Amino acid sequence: CASSTDGRNEKLFF.

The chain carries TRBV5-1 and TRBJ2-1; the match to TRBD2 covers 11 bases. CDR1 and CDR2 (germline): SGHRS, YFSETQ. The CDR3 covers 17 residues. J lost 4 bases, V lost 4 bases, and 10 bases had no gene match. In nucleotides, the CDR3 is TGCGCCAGCAGCCCGGAGGCTAGCGGGAGGATTTACAATGAGCAGTTCTTC. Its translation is CASSPEASGRIYNEQFF. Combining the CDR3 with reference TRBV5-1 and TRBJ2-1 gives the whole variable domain KAGVTQTPRYLIKTRGQQVTLSCSPISGHRSVSWYQQTPGQGLQFLFEYFSETQRNKGNFPGRFSGRQFSNSRSEMNVSTLELGDSALYLCASSPEASGRIYNEQFFGPGTRLTVL.